This TCR beta chain derives from a study of blood T cell repertoires in COVID-19. As for the study in general: Some COVID-19 samples were acute and others convalescent; all came from the United States, Italy and Spain. In each case, the material was cDNA or gDNA derived from T cells, B-cell-depleted T cells, or PBMCs.

Method: immunoSEQ multiplex PCR; TCRdb's copy keeps in-frame clones and lacks some. This sample has roughly 250,000 clones, with around 81% found just once. This clone was found once. Germline CDR1 reads LNHDA; CDR2 reads SQIVND (reference sequence). This CDR3 has 15 residues. Trimming stripped 4 bases from V and 6 bases from J, with 18 bases between. Sequencing input: peripheral blood. The chain couples TRBV19 to TRBJ1-1; D unresolved. This clonotype was sampled from a woman aged 55 to 70 with active or convalescent COVID-19. The CDR3 region is CASSSQHGERAEAFF. Here the CDR3 DNA reads TGTGCCAGTAGTAGTCAGCATGGGGAGAGGGCTGAAGCTTTCTTT.